Listed below are T cell receptor beta chains from one sample, sequenced in a study of breast tumors, draining lymph nodes, adjacent tissues. MiXCR was run by TCRdb on the multiplex PCR reads, yielding one entry per CDR3 protein. The sample holds some 120,000 distinct CDR3 sequences, just under 20% seen once. Source material: axillary lymph node tissue. The receptors come from a female donor with breast cancer. Some clones in this sample may be carry-over from other donors' samples. Each CDR3 is given with its conserved first and last residue. D genes are given only for firm matches. Clone size, where shown, is once, few, many, or a class for clones that have expanded.

TRBJ2-3,TRBV6-4,-,many,CASSEGSGSTDTQYF,TGTGCCAGCAGTGAGGGGAGCGGGAGCACAGATACGCAGTATTTT
TRBJ2-2,TRBV20-1,-,many,CSAPSNTGELFF,TGCAGTGCTCCGTCTAACACCGGGGAGCTGTTTTTT
TRBJ2-5,TRBV6-5,-,many,CASSPQGGETQYF,TGTGCCAGCAGTCCTCAGGGGGGGGAGACCCAGTACTTC
TRBJ2-5,TRBV20-1,-,many,CSARGQGRETQYF,TGCAGTGCCCGAGGTCAGGGACGGGAGACCCAGTACTTC
TRBJ1-3,TRBV12-3/TRBV12-4,-,few,CASTRFSGNTIYF,TGTGCCAGCACTCGGTTCTCTGGAAACACCATATATTTT
TRBJ2-5,TRBV20-1,TRBD2,many,CSAQPRTSGEETQYF,TGCAGTGCGCAACCCAGGACTAGCGGGGAAGAGACCCAGTACTTC
TRBJ1-6,TRBV25-1,TRBD1,many,CASSRTGTGGVSPLHF,TGTGCCAGCAGCCGAACCGGGACAGGGGGGGTTTCACCCCTCCACTTT
TRBJ2-1,TRBV18,-,few,CASSHSATRSEEQFF,TGTGCCAGCTCACACTCGGCCACACGGTCTGAGGAGCAGTTCTTC
TRBJ2-7,TRBV3-1,TRBD1,many,CASRQQGANYEQYF,TGTGCCAGCAGACAACAGGGGGCGAATTACGAGCAGTACTTC
TRBJ2-5,TRBV7-3,-,many,CASSLTGGAGETQYF,TGTGCCAGCAGCTTAACGGGGGGGGCAGGGGAGACCCAGTACTTC
TRBJ1-4,TRBV24-1,-,-,CATSDSSAATNEKLFF,TGTGCCACCAGTGATTCCTCAGCCGCAACTAATGAAAAACTGTTTTTT
TRBJ2-1,TRBV3-1,-,many,CASSQDSGTDNEQFF,TGTGCCAGCAGCCAAGATTCAGGCACGGACAATGAGCAGTTCTTC
TRBJ1-2,TRBV7-2,TRBD1,-,CASSSNHRGGYTF,TGTGCCAGCAGCTCCAATCACAGGGGCGGCTACACCTTC
TRBJ2-3,TRBV19,TRBD2,many,CASSTAGGTDTQYF,TGTGCCAGTAGTACAGCGGGGGGCACAGATACGCAGTATTTT
TRBJ2-3,TRBV20-1,-,many,CRTAHRRGTDTQYF,TGCAGAACCGCTCACAGGAGAGGCACAGATACGCAGTATTTT
TRBJ1-3,TRBV6-1,-,many,CASRGGGGGNTIYF,TGTGCCAGCAGGGGGGGGGGTGGTGGAAACACCATATATTTT
TRBJ1-5,TRBV7-9,-,many,CASSNTGTQPQHF,TGTGCCAGCAGTAACACGGGAACTCAGCCCCAGCATTTT
TRBJ2-7,TRBV6-1,-,many,CASSELGGGYEQYF,TGTGCCAGCAGTGAATTGGGGGGCGGCTACGAGCAGTACTTC
TRBJ2-5,TRBV5-1,-,many,CASSGTAKETQYF,TGCGCCAGCAGCGGGACGGCTAAAGAGACCCAGTACTTC
TRBJ2-7,TRBV5-6,TRBD2,many,CASSRAGGAYEQYF,TGTGCCAGCAGCCGCGCGGGGGGGGCTTACGAGCAGTACTTC
TRBJ2-6,TRBV3-1,TRBD1,few,CASSTGGSGANVLTF,TGTGCCAGCAGCACAGGGGGCTCTGGGGCCAACGTCCTGACTTTC
TRBJ1-2,TRBV5-1,-,-,CASSEPGATRGHTF,TGCGCCAGCAGTGAGCCAGGAGCCACTCGAGGCCACACCTTC
TRBJ2-5,TRBV28,-,-,CASTAVGAPQETQYF,TGTGCCAGCACAGCGGTAGGGGCACCTCAAGAGACCCAGTACTTC
TRBJ2-2,TRBV10-1,-,many,CASSKDEAGELFF,TGCGCCAGCAGCAAGGACGAGGCCGGGGAGCTGTTTTTT
TRBJ1-6,TRBV19,TRBD1,many,CASSMQGVNSPLHF,TGTGCCAGTAGTATGCAGGGGGTTAATTCACCCCTCCACTTT
TRBJ2-3,TRBV15,TRBD2,many,CATRRASGGYFTDTQYF,TGTGCCACGCGACGGGCTAGCGGGGGGTACTTCACAGATACGCAGTATTTT